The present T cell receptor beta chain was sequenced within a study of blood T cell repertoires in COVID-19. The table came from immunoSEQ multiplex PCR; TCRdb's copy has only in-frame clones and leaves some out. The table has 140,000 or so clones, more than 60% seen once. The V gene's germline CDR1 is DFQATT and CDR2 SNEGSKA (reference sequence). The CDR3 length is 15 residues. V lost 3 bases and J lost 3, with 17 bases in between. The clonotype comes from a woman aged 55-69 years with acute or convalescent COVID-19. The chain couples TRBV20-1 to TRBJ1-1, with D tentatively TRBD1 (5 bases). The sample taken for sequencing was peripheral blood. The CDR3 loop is CSASKGDQMYTEAFF. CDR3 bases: TGCAGTGCTAGTAAAGGGGATCAAATGTACACTGAAGCTTTCTTT.